A single sample gave rise to the 27 T cell receptor beta chains below, sequenced in a study of T cells expressing NK-cell markers. No DNA is given; TCRdb re-called the 5' RACE reads and lists each CDR3 protein once. The specimen's table records hundreds of thousands of distinct CDR3 sequences. The sequenced material came from blood T cells: a sorted CD56 or NKG2C T cell subset, CD4+ or CD8+ T cells, or bulk PBMC T cells (not recorded which). These receptors all stem from a man aged 18 to 35 in good health.

V is TRBV5-1 and J is TRBJ2-3; checking the TCRdb D call of TRBD1 is not possible without DNA. Germline loops: CDR1 SGHRS, CDR2 YFSETQ. This CDR3 is 14 amino acids long. The CDR3 loop reads CASSKGQGFDTQYF. The full variable domain, in which reference TRBV5-1 and TRBJ2-3 provide the parts outside the CDR3, is KAGVTQTPRYLIKTRGQQVTLSCSPISGHRSVSWYQQTPGQGLQFLFEYFSETQRNKGNFPGRFSGRQFSNSRSEMNVSTLELGDSALYLCASSKGQGFDTQYFGPGTRLTVL.

The rearrangement joins TRBV6-5 to TRBJ2-5; the D call from TCRdb, TRBD1, cannot be confirmed without DNA. The germline V gene has CDR1 MNHEY and CDR2 SVGAGI. This CDR3 is 14 amino acids long. This chain's CDR3 is CASHVRGKGETQYF.

The chain recombines TRBV25-1 with TRBJ2-1; no DNA is available, so the TRBD1 call from TCRdb remains unchecked. The germline gives CDR1 MGHDK, CDR2 SYGVNS. The CDR3 is 16 residues long. CDR3 sequence reads: CASSKSTGGAYNEQFF.

This chain joins TRBV28 and TRBJ1-1; TCRdb's D call of TRBD1 is untestable without DNA. In germline, CDR1 is MDHEN, CDR2 SYDVKM. The CDR3 covers 17 residues. The CDR3 here is CASSSGRTGDGRTEAFF.

The chain uses TRBV28 and TRBJ2-2; the D call from TCRdb, TRBD1, cannot be confirmed without DNA. The germline V gene encodes CDR1 MDHEN and CDR2 SYDVKM. The CDR3 spans 15 residues. CDR3 sequence reads: CASSLADPHTGELFF.

This chain connects TRBV5-1 to TRBJ2-2; TCRdb returns TRBD1, unconfirmable since there is no DNA. The germline V gene encodes CDR1 SGHRS and CDR2 YFSETQ. CDR3 length equals 14 residues. The CDR3 protein is CASSFYRDTGELFF.

V gene TRBV7-2 combines with J gene TRBJ2-3; TCRdb's assignment of TRBD2 cannot be checked, as there is no DNA. The CDR3 runs 16 residues. Germline values: CDR1 SGHTA, CDR2 FQGNSA. The CDR3 sequence: CASSLIRTSEADTQYF.

The V call is TRBV7-2, the J call TRBJ1-5; TCRdb picks TRBD1, but there is no DNA to check that call. The CDR3 runs to 14 residues. The germline V gene encodes CDR1 SGHTA and CDR2 FQGNSA. The CDR3 protein is CASSLAGAREPQHF.

This CDR3 reads CASSLVRDSRTDTQYF. The rearrangement uses TRBV7-9 and TRBJ2-3; TCRdb indicates TRBD2, and absent DNA this call remains unverified. Per germline, CDR1 SEHNR and CDR2 FQNEAQ (reference sequence). There are 16 residues in the CDR3.

V is TRBV5-1 and J is TRBJ2-2; TCRdb indicates TRBD2, and absent DNA this call remains unverified. This CDR3 region has 19 residues. CDR1 SGHRS and CDR2 YFSETQ come from the germline V gene. The CDR3 loop is CASSVVWTSGTTSTGELFF.

The chain is built from TRBV9 and TRBJ1-3; TCRdb indicates TRBD1, and absent DNA this call remains unverified. The CDR3 is 15 residues long. Germline CDR1 SGDLS, CDR2 YYNGEE. CDR3 loop: CASSAQGESGNTIYF.

The gene calls are TRBV20-1 and TRBJ2-7; the D call from TCRdb, TRBD2, cannot be confirmed without DNA. There are 17 residues in the CDR3. Germline V lookup: CDR1 DFQATT, CDR2 SNEGSKA (reference sequence). The CDR3 here is CSAREVLAGGTRYEQYF.

The genes are TRBV19 and TRBJ1-4. The CDR3 length is 13 residues. Germline V lookup: CDR1 LNHDA, CDR2 SQIVND (reference sequence). CDR3 amino acids: CASSVGLDEKLFF.

The chain is built from TRBV28 and TRBJ2-7; TCRdb outputs TRBD1, but without DNA this stays unchecked. This CDR3 region has 13 residues. Germline values: CDR1 MDHEN, CDR2 SYDVKM. This chain's CDR3 is CASTGRGSWEQYF.

V usage is TRBV10-3 and J usage is TRBJ2-1. The germline V gene encodes CDR1 ENHRY and CDR2 SYGVKD. CDR3 length: 15 residues. CDR3 sequence: CAISDTFQEYNEQFF.

The genes are TRBV7-9 and TRBJ2-3; TCRdb's D call, TRBD2, is unchecked because there is no DNA. This CDR3 has 15 amino acids. Germline values: CDR1 SEHNR, CDR2 FQNEAQ (reference sequence). CDR3: CASSPEGRAKDTQYF.

This chain's CDR3 is CAWRGRALNEQYF. The V gene is TRBV30, the J gene TRBJ2-7; the TCRdb call, TRBD2, lacks DNA for checking. Germline CDR1 GTSNPN, CDR2 SVGIG (reference sequence). The CDR3 has 13 amino acids.

The chain joins TRBV12-3 or TRBV12-4 to TRBJ2-5; lacking DNA, the TRBD2 call made by TCRdb goes unchecked. This CDR3 contains 14 residues. This CDR3 is CASSSTGTRQTQYF.

The rearrangement joins TRBV29-1 to TRBJ2-1; TCRdb designates TRBD2, a call that cannot be tested without DNA. Germline loops: CDR1 SQVTM, CDR2 ANQGSEA. This CDR3 region has 17 residues. The CDR3: CSVEPLQSSGRAGEQFF.

J is TRBJ2-7 and V is TRBV7-3; TCRdb's assignment of TRBD1 cannot be checked, as there is no DNA. Germline V CDR1 and CDR2: SGHTA, FQGTGA. The CDR3 spans 16 residues. This CDR3 is CASSLQPGQPLYEQYF.

The CDR3 region is CSASRTTGIAGYTF. V usage is TRBV20-1 and J usage is TRBJ1-2; without DNA, the TCRdb call of TRBD1 cannot be checked. CDR3 length equals 14 residues. Germline CDR1 reads DFQATT; CDR2 reads SNEGSKA (reference sequence).

This rearrangement joins TRBV6-1 to TRBJ1-1; TCRdb's assignment of TRBD1 cannot be checked, as there is no DNA. The germline V gene encodes CDR1 MNHNS and CDR2 SASEGT. The CDR3 consists of 14 residues. The chain's CDR3 is CASSEGRGRTEAFF.

The CDR3 region is CASNSGGLGYNEQFF. V is TRBV6-2 or TRBV6-3 and J is TRBJ2-1; TCRdb lists TRBD2, though no DNA is available to test this call. This CDR3 has 15 residues. The V gene's germline CDR1 is MNHEY and CDR2 SVGEGT.

The V and J genes are TRBV7-2 and TRBJ2-1; the D call from TCRdb, TRBD2, cannot be confirmed without DNA. The CDR3 totals 15 residues. Germline values: CDR1 SGHTA, CDR2 FQGNSA. CDR3 protein: CASSLASGQYNEQFF.

The chain links TRBV29-1 to TRBJ2-3; TCRdb selects TRBD2, and the lack of DNA leaves this call unchecked. The CDR3 length is 15 residues. In germline, CDR1 is SQVTM, CDR2 ANQGSEA. The CDR3 is CSVPLGSSSTDTQYF.

The chain employs TRBV29-1 and TRBJ1-1; TCRdb calls TRBD1, which cannot be checked without DNA. CDR1 is SQVTM and CDR2 is ANQGSEA in the germline V gene. This CDR3 contains 14 residues. CDR3 residues: CSVDPGIMNTEAFF. Drawing the rest from reference TRBV29-1 and TRBJ1-1, the complete variable domain is SAVISQKPSRDICQRGTSLTIQCQVDSQVTMMFWYRQQPGQSLTLIATANQGSEATYESGFVIDKFPISRPNLTFSTLTVSNMSPEDSSIYLCSVDPGIMNTEAFFGQGTRLTVV.

This chain links TRBV21-1 with TRBJ1-5; TCRdb's D gene call, TRBD1, goes unchecked for lack of DNA. TRBV21-1 is a known pseudogene. The CDR3 loop spans 15 amino acids. CDR3 region: CASSKATGRNQPQHF.